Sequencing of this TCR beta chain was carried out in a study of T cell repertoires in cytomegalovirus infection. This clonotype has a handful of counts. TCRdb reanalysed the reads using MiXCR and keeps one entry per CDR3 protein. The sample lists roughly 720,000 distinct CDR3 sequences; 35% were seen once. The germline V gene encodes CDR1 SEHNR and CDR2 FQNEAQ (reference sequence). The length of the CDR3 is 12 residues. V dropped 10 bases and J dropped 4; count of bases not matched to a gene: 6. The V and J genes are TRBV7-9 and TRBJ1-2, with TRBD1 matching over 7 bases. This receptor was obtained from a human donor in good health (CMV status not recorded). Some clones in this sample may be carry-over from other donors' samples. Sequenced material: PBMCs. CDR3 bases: TGTGCCATTGACAGGGTGCGCTATGGCTACACCTTC. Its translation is CAIDRVRYGYTF. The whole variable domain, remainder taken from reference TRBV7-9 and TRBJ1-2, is DTGVSQNPRHKITKRGQNVTFRCDPISEHNRLYWYRQTLGQGPEFLTYFQNEAQLEKSRLLSDRFSAERPKGSFSTLEIQRTEQGDSAMYLCAIDRVRYGYTFGSGTRLTVV.